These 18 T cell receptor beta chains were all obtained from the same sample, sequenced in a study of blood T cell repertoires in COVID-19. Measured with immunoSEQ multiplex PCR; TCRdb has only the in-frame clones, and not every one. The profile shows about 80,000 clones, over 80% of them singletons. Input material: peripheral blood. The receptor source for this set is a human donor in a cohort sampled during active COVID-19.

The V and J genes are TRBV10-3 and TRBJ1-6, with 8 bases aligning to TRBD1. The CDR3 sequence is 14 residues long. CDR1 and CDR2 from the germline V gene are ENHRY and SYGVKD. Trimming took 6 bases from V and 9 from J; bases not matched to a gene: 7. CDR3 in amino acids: CAIRMDRDGSPLHF. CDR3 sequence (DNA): TGTGCCATCAGGATGGACAGGGACGGTTCACCCCTCCACTTT.

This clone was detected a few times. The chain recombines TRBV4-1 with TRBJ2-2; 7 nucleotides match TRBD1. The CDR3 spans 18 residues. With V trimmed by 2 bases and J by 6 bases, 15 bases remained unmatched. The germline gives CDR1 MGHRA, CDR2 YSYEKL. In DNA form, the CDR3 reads TGCGCCAGCAGCCAATCCCAGGCCGGGACAGTGTGGGCCGGGGAGCTGTTTTTT. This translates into CASSQSQAGTVWAGELFF.

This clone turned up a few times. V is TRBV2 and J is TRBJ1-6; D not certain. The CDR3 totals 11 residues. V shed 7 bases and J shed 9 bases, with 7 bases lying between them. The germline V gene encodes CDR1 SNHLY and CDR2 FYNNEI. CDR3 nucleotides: TGTGCCAGCATGAGGGTTTCACCCCTCCACTTT. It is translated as CASMRVSPLHF.

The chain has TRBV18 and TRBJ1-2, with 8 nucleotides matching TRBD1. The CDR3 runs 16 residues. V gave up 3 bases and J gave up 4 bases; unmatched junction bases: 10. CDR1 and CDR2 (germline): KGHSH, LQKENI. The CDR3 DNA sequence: TGTGCCAGCTCACCGGGGACAGGAGAATCTCGCTATGGCTACACCTTC. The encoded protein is CASSPGTGESRYGYTF.

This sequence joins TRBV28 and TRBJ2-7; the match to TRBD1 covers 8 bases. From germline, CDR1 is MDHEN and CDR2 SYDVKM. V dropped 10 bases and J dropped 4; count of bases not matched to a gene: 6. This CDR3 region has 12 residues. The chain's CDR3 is CATSGGRYEQYF. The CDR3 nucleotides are TGTGCCACCTCAGGGGGCCGGTACGAGCAGTACTTC.

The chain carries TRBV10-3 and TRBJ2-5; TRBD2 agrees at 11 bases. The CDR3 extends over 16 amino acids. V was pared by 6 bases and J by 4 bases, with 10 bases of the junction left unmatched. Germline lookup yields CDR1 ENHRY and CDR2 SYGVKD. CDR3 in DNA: TGTGCCATCAGCCACGCCGGGACTAGCGGACCAGAGACCCAGTACTTC. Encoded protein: CAISHAGTSGPETQYF.

The CDR3 DNA reads as TGTGCCAGCAGCTCCCGGGACAGGGGATCCTACGAGCAGTACTTC. Its translation: CASSSRDRGSYEQYF. The chain has TRBV3-1 (or the pseudogene TRBV3-2) and TRBJ2-7, with TRBD1 matching 10 bases. With V trimmed by 5 bases and J by 1 base, 5 bases remained unmatched. The length of the CDR3 is 15 residues. The germline CDR1 and CDR2 sequences are LGHDT and YNNKEL (reference sequence).

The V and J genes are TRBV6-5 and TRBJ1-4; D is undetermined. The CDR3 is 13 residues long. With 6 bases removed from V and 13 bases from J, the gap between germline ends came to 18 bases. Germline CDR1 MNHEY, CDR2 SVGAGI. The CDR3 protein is CASRPPGDRGLFF. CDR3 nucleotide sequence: TGTGCCAGCAGACCCCCCGGGGATCGGGGACTGTTTTTT.

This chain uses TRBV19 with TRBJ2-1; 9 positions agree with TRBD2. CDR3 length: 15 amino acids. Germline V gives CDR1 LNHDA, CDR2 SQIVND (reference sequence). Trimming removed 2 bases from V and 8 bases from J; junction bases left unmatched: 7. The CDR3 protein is CASSILAGLRDEQFF. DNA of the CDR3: TGTGCCAGTAGTATACTAGCGGGATTGAGGGATGAGCAGTTCTTC.

The CDR3 DNA reads as TGTGCCAGTAGTATACAGGGGGCTGGAAACACCATATATTTT. This codes for CASSIQGAGNTIYF. The chain carries TRBV19 and TRBJ1-3; 7 bases map to TRBD1. V shed 2 bases, J shed 2 bases, and the junction held 0 bases outside the gene matches. Per germline, CDR1 LNHDA and CDR2 SQIVND (reference sequence). The CDR3 length is 14 residues. The full variable domain, rest sourced from reference TRBV19 and TRBJ1-3, is DGGITQSPKYLFRKEGQNVTLSCEQNLNHDAMYWYRQDPGQGLRLIYYSQIVNDFQKGDIAEGYSVSREKKESFPLTVTSAQKNPTAFYLCASSIQGAGNTIYFGEGSWLTVV.

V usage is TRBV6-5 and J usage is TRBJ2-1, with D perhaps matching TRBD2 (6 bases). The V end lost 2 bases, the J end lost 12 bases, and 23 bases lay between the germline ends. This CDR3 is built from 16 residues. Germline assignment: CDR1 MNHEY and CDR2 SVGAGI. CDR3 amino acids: CASSYGRGLERKRQFF. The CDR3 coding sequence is TGTGCCAGCAGTTACGGGCGGGGATTGGAACGTAAACGGCAGTTCTTC.

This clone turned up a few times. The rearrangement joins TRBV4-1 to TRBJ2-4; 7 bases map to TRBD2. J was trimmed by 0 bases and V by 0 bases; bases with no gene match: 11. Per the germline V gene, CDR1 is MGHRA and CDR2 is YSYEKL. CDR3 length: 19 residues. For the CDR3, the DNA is TGCGCCAGCAGCCAAGATCATTGGCTAGCGGACCTAGCCAAAAACATTCAGTACTTC. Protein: CASSQDHWLADLAKNIQYF.

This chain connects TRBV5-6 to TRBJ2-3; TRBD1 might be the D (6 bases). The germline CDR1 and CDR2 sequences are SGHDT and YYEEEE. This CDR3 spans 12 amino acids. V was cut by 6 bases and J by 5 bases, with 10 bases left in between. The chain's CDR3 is CASKGERDTQYF. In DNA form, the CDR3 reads TGTGCCAGCAAGGGGGAGAGAGATACGCAGTATTTT.

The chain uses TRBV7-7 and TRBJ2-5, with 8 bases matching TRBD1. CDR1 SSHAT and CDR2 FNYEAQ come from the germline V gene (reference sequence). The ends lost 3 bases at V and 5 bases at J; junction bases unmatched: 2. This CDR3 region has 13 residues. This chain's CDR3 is CASSLDRVETQYF. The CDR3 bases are TGTGCCAGCAGCTTGGACAGGGTTGAGACCCAGTACTTC.

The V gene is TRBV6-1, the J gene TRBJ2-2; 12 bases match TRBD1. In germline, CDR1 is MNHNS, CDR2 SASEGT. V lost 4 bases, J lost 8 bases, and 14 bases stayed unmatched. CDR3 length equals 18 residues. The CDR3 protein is CASSGNSPGQGARGELFF. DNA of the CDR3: TGTGCCAGCAGTGGCAACTCTCCGGGACAGGGGGCGAGGGGGGAGCTGTTTTTT.

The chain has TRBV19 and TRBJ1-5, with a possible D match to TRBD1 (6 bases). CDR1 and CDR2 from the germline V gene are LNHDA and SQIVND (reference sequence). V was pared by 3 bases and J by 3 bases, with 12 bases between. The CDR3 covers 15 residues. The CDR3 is CASSIPDRLNQPQHF. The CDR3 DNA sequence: TGTGCCAGTAGTATCCCCGACAGGCTCAATCAGCCCCAGCATTTT.

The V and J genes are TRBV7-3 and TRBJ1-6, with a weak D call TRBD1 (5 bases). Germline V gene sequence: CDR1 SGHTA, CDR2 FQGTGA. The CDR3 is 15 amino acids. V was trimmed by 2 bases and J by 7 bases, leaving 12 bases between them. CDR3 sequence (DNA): TGTGCCAGCAGCTTAGGCGGGGGGGAAAATTCACCCCTCCACTTT. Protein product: CASSLGGGENSPLHF.

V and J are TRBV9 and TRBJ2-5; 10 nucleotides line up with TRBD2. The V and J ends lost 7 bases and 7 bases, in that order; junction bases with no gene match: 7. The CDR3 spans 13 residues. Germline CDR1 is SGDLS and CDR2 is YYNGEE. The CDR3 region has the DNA TGTGCCAGCGGTAGCGGGGGGACAGGGACCCAGTACTTC. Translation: CASGSGGTGTQYF.